A single sample gave rise to the 16 T cell receptor beta chains below, sequenced in a study of T-cell memory formation after mild COVID-19. TCRdb processed the 5' RACE reads anew with MiXCR; each CDR3 protein has one entry. The sample records 400,000 to 500,000 distinct CDR3 sequences, over 15% being singletons. Sequencing was performed on PBMCs or a T cell subset sorted from them (not recorded which). These receptors came from an adult woman who had mild COVID-19 (a few samples of this study predate the infection). Cell type and time point are not known.

This clonotype occurred a few times. This chain uses TRBV7-9 with TRBJ1-3; D is possibly TRBD1 (5 bases). Germline values: CDR1 SEHNR, CDR2 FQNEAQ (reference sequence). This CDR3 has 15 amino acids. Deletions cut 5 bases from V and 1 base from J, with 12 bases between. CDR3 sequence reads: CASSKNQGSGNTIYF. As DNA, the CDR3 is TGTGCCAGCAGCAAGAACCAGGGATCTGGAAACACCATATATTTT.

This clonotype has more than one count but fewer than ten. The V and J genes are TRBV4-1 and TRBJ2-2; the D gene is possibly TRBD2 (5 bases). The CDR3 consists of 17 residues. V was trimmed by 1 base and J by 4 bases, leaving 16 bases between them. Per germline, CDR1 MGHRA and CDR2 YSYEKL. The chain's CDR3 is CASSQGWGVSSTGELFF. In DNA form, the CDR3 reads TGCGCCAGCAGCCAAGGCTGGGGAGTTTCGAGCACCGGGGAGCTGTTTTTT.

The gene calls are TRBV7-9 and TRBJ2-3; 16 bases match TRBD2. The CDR3 has 18 residues. Per the germline V gene, CDR1 is SEHNR and CDR2 is FQNEAQ (reference sequence). Losses at the gene ends were 5 bases for V and 4 bases for J; bases not matched to a gene: 9. The DNA of the CDR3 is TGTGCCAGCAGCCCCGGGACTAGCGGGGGGGCCCCCGCAGATACGCAGTATTTT. Translation: CASSPGTSGGAPADTQYF.

V is TRBV9 and J is TRBJ1-1, with 11 bases lining up with TRBD1. Germline-derived CDR1 and CDR2 are SGDLS and YYNGEE. V lost 5 bases to trimming and J lost 5 bases; unmatched junction nucleotides: 8. The CDR3 runs to 15 residues. The CDR3 bases are TGTGCCAGCAGAAGGACAGGGGGCGCCGAGACTGAAGCTTTCTTT. It codes for CASRRTGGAETEAFF. The variable domain in full, with the rest retrieved from reference TRBV9 and TRBJ1-1, is DSGVTQTPKHLITATGQRVTLRCSPRSGDLSVYWYQQSLDQGLQFLIQYYNGEERAKGNILERFSAQQFPDLHSELNLSSLELGDSALYFCASRRTGGAETEAFFGQGTRLTVV.

V gene TRBV12-3 or TRBV12-4 combines with J gene TRBJ2-7, with D possibly matching TRBD2 (6 bases). The CDR3 has 14 amino acids. V was trimmed by 6 bases and J by 3 bases, leaving 15 bases between them. The CDR3 DNA is TGTGCCAGCAGCGGGGGAGATGTCGGCTACGAGCAGTACTTC. Its translation: CASSGGDVGYEQYF.

The gene calls are TRBV19 and TRBJ2-1; a weak D match, TRBD1 (6 bases). The length of the CDR3 is 12 residues. Trimming left V 10 bases short and J 8 bases short, with 15 bases between. Germline values: CDR1 LNHDA, CDR2 SQIVND (reference sequence). The CDR3 sequence: CATRGRTYEQFF. In DNA form, the CDR3 reads TGTGCCACCAGGGGTCGCACCTATGAGCAGTTCTTC.

This clonotype was recorded at least ten times. The chain is built from TRBV12-3 or TRBV12-4 and TRBJ1-2; no reliable D call. Trimming removed 7 bases at V and 9 bases at J, with 21 bases between. This CDR3 has 14 residues. As DNA, the CDR3 is TGTGCCAGCAACTCCCGGCGGCAGGCGTTCAGCTACACCTTC. This sequence encodes CASNSRRQAFSYTF.

This clonotype was counted only a few times. This sequence joins TRBV4-2 and TRBJ2-7, with D possibly TRBD1 on 6 matching bases. The CDR3 is made up of 15 amino acids. V was clipped by 3 bases and J by 1 base, with 13 bases between them. CDR1 and CDR2 (germline): LGHNA, YNFKEQ. The CDR3 nucleotides read TGTGCCAGCAGCCAGGGGGACACAACGTCCTACGAGCAGTACTTC. It codes for CASSQGDTTSYEQYF.

This rearrangement joins TRBV7-2 to TRBJ1-5, with D possibly TRBD1 on 5 matching bases. V lost 5 bases, J lost 6 bases, and 20 bases lay in between. This CDR3 comprises 16 residues. The V gene's germline CDR1 is SGHTA and CDR2 FQGNSA. As DNA, the CDR3 is TGTGCCAGCAGCACACAACTGGACGCCGGGGGTCAGCCCCAGCATTTT. As protein: CASSTQLDAGGQPQHF.

This clonotype showed up just a few times. The V gene is TRBV12-3 or TRBV12-4, the J gene TRBJ1-2; D may be TRBD1 (5 bases). V lost 7 bases to trimming and J lost 4 bases, with 10 bases between them. The CDR3 loop spans 12 amino acids. CDR3 amino acids: CASMGGGYGYTF. CDR3 DNA: TGTGCCAGCATGGGGGGAGGCTATGGCTACACCTTC.

This chain links TRBV7-2 with TRBJ1-1, with D perhaps matching TRBD1 (5 bases). V lost 4 bases and J 7 bases, leaving 16 bases between the germline ends. The V gene's germline CDR1 is SGHTA and CDR2 FQGNSA. This CDR3 is 14 amino acids long. The DNA for the CDR3 is TGTGCCAGCAGCTCCCCCTACGGGGCGAATGAAGCTTTCTTT. Protein product: CASSSPYGANEAFF.

This chain connects TRBV29-1 to TRBJ2-3; 11 bases are shared with TRBD2. The germline CDR1 and CDR2 sequences are SQVTM and ANQGSEA. With V trimmed by 7 bases and J by 2 bases, 5 bases remained unmatched. CDR3 size: 14 residues. CDR3 DNA: TGCAGCGCTCCGACTAGCGGGACCACAGATACGCAGTATTTT. It is translated as CSAPTSGTTDTQYF.

The V gene is TRBV12-3 or TRBV12-4, the J gene TRBJ2-7, with D possibly TRBD1 on 5 matching bases. V lost 3 bases, J lost 2 bases, and 14 bases lay in between. This CDR3 is 15 amino acids long. DNA for the CDR3: TGTGCCAGCAGTTTTCAGTCCAGGGTGGCCTACGAGCAGTACTTC. It translates to CASSFQSRVAYEQYF.

This chain joins TRBV20-1 and TRBJ2-7, with 7 bases that match TRBD2. Germline loops: CDR1 DFQATT, CDR2 SNEGSKA (reference sequence). The J segment lost 0 bases and the V segment lost 5 bases, leaving 7 bases of the junction unmatched. This CDR3 region has 14 residues. The CDR3 loop reads CSARRGGSSYEQYF. CDR3 in DNA: TGCAGTGCTCGAAGGGGCGGGAGCTCCTACGAGCAGTACTTC.

The CDR3 bases are TGTGCCAGCAGCCCCGACAGCTACTCACCCTACGAGCAGTACTTC. Its translation: CASSPDSYSPYEQYF. The chain couples TRBV7-9 to TRBJ2-7, with D possibly TRBD1 on 5 matching bases. CDR1 SEHNR and CDR2 FQNEAQ come from the germline V gene (reference sequence). The CDR3 is 15 amino acids. V shed 5 bases and J shed 2 bases, with 16 bases lying between them.

The chain couples TRBV24-1 to TRBJ2-3, with 7 nucleotides matching TRBD2. The V segment lost 2 bases and the J segment 0 bases; nucleotides outside the gene matches: 7. Germline CDR1 and CDR2: KGHDR and SFDVKD. The CDR3 is 17 residues long. The CDR3 here is CATSDSREAASTDTQYF. The CDR3 region has the DNA TGTGCCACCAGTGATTCCCGGGAGGCGGCTAGCACAGATACGCAGTATTTT.